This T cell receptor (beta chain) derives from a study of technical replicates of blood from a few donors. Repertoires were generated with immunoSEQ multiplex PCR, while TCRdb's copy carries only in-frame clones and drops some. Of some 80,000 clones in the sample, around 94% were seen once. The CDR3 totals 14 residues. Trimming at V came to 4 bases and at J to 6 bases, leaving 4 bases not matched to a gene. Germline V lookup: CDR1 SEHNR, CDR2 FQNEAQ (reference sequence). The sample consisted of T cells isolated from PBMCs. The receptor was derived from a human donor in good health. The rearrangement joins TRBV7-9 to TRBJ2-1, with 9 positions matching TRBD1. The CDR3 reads CASSYGTGLNEQFF. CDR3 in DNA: TGTGCCAGCAGCTACGGGACAGGGCTCAATGAGCAGTTCTTC.